A single sample is the source of the 9 T cell receptor beta chains below, sequenced in a study of blood T cell repertoires in COVID-19. Using immunoSEQ multiplex PCR, the repertoire was profiled, and TCRdb retains in-frame clones only, with some absent. The table shows 150,000 to 200,000 clones, with about 88% occurring only once. The specimen was peripheral blood. These receptors all stem from a woman older than 75 in a cohort sampled during active or convalescent COVID-19.

This sequence joins TRBV6-5 and TRBJ2-7; D gene uncertain. V was cut by 0 bases and J by 0 bases, with 9 bases left in between. Germline V CDR1 and CDR2: MNHEY, SVGAGI. The CDR3 loop spans 15 amino acids. The CDR3: CASSYSLAVSYEQYF. The CDR3 bases are TGTGCCAGCAGTTACTCTTTGGCGGTCTCCTACGAGCAGTACTTC.

The chain links TRBV5-4 to TRBJ2-3; D possibly corresponds to TRBD2 (5 bases). Germline V lookup: CDR1 SGHNT, CDR2 YYREEE (reference sequence). Trimming shortened V by 4 bases and J by 2 bases, and 23 bases separated the two germline ends. The CDR3 extends over 18 amino acids. The CDR3 DNA reads TGTGCCAGCAGCACCCCCCCGGACTTCGCCCTGTTCACAGATACGCAGTATTTT. Translated, it gives CASSTPPDFALFTDTQYF.

CDR3 DNA: TGTGCCAGCAGCTTTTCGGACAGGGGGCGGAACACTGAAGCTTTCTTT. Protein: CASSFSDRGRNTEAFF. The chain carries TRBV7-9 and TRBJ1-1, with TRBD1 matching 11 bases. Trimming cost V 3 bases and J 1 base; bases outside gene matches: 4. Germline loops: CDR1 SEHNR, CDR2 FQNEAQ (reference sequence). This CDR3 comprises 16 residues.

The chain couples TRBV27 to TRBJ2-1, with a possible D match to TRBD1 (6 bases). V shed 6 bases and J shed 1 base, with 13 bases lying between them. This CDR3 contains 15 residues. Germline CDR1 and CDR2: MNHEY and SMNVEV (reference sequence). CDR3 nucleotide sequence: TGTGCCAGCAGAGTAGGGCAGGGGTCCTACAATGAGCAGTTCTTC. This encodes CASRVGQGSYNEQFF.

The CDR3 is CASSLDIGGNQETQYF. Here the CDR3 DNA reads TGTGCCAGCAGCTTAGATATCGGGGGGAACCAAGAGACCCAGTACTTC. The genes are TRBV7-9 and TRBJ2-5, with 7 bases identical to TRBD2. Losses at the gene ends were 1 base for V and 0 bases for J; bases not matched to a gene: 5. This CDR3 has 16 residues. The V gene's germline CDR1 is SEHNR and CDR2 FQNEAQ (reference sequence).

This clone was found once. This rearrangement joins TRBV16 to TRBJ1-4; D is ambiguous. This CDR3 spans 17 amino acids. The V gene lost 2 bases and the J gene lost 0 bases, with 13 bases spanning the gap. Germline V lookup: CDR1 KGHSY, CDR2 FQNENV. The CDR3 sequence is CASSQPYRPSTNEKLFF. In DNA form, the CDR3 reads TGTGCCAGCAGCCAACCATACAGACCGTCAACTAATGAAAAACTGTTTTTT.

Details on this clone: Other DNA sequences from this sample encode an identical CDR3 as well. The J gene is TRBJ2-5, the V gene TRBV9; D is undetermined. The CDR3 has 14 residues. Germline-derived CDR1 and CDR2 are SGDLS and YYNGEE. V was cut by 0 bases and J by 5 bases, with 11 bases left in between. CDR3 nucleotide sequence: TGTGCCAGCAGCGTAGTAGGCGGTTTGGAGACCCAGTACTTC. This translates into CASSVVGGLETQYF.

This chain connects TRBV11-2 to TRBJ1-2; D is uncertain. The length of the CDR3 is 12 residues. V shed 5 bases and J shed 4 bases, with 8 bases lying between them. Germline V gives CDR1 SGHAT, CDR2 FQNNGV. CDR3 in amino acids: CASSPQIYGYTF. CDR3 DNA: TGTGCCAGCAGCCCACAGATCTATGGCTACACCTTC.

The chain couples TRBV18 to TRBJ1-6; D gene unclear. CDR1 is KGHSH and CDR2 is LQKENI in the germline V gene. There are 15 residues in the CDR3. The V end lost 4 bases, the J end lost 8 bases, and 15 bases lay between the germline ends. The CDR3 DNA reads TGTGCCAGCTCACTAAGGATGGGCACAGATTCACCCCTCCACTTT. It codes for CASSLRMGTDSPLHF.